This T cell receptor (beta chain) was sequenced in a study of cytomegalovirus exposure and HLA in healthy donors (dated by TCRdb to the late 2010s). Study-wide context: An earlier analysis of under 600 of the donors reported 250 to 300 Gb of sequence data and around 120 million unique TCR beta sequences from 150 million to 200 million T cells. To predict cytomegalovirus infection status, the study combined high-throughput TCR immunosequencing, statistical association of individual TCRs with disease status, and machine learning. An earlier analysis of around 580 of the donors used high-throughput TCR beta sequencing to judge whether each TCR beta V gene segment behaved as functional or pseudogenic. The T cell repertoires of under 750 subjects were profiled by immunosequencing and related to cytomegalovirus serostatus. Genome-wide SNP genotypes for about 60% of the roughly 670 donors were used in a later genetic analysis, which treated that subset as a discovery cohort. In the later analysis, no new phenotypic data were used to find candidate immune exposures; instead, reliance was placed on TCR beta sequences and their occurrence across donors. Along with the approximately 700-subject first cohort, a separate validation cohort of some 130 different subjects was used. Across approximately 400 genotyped donors of the cohort, an average of about 240,000 unique TCR beta nucleotide sequences per donor were sequenced, and approximately 19% of those sequences were non-productive. Because of strong linkage in the cohort, roughly 5 DR-DQ haplotypes were treated as single units for association and clustering. The aim of the study was to test whether cataloging public T cell receptors could identify signatures of past pathogen exposure. HLA typing included class I and class II loci at four-digit resolution. Donor age, sex, ethnicity and CMV serostatus were compiled alongside the repertoire data. Among the roughly 390 genotyped donors, around 81% belonged to the genetic ancestry cluster associated with self-reported Caucasian donors. About 300 gigabases of sequencing data and 70 million to 100 million unique TCR sequences made up an early release that covered 640 HLA-typed donors. A later analysis re-analyzed previously published TCR beta repertoires from roughly 690 donors and added high-resolution HLA genotyping to study TCR occurrence patterns. All discovery cohort repertoires had been generated using a single sequencing platform. Typing coverage differed by locus: A, B, C, DRB1 and DQB1 were typed in about 620-630 donors, DQA1 in 500 to 550, DPA1 in 600 to 610, and DPB1 in just under 490.

CDR1 and CDR2 are drawn from the germline V gene: SGHTA, FQGNSA. Trimming accounts for 5 bases at V and 5 bases at J, while the number of junction bases matched to no gene is 8. The CDR3 measures 15 amino acids from cysteine to phenylalanine. Only the CDR3 region is kept as DNA, spanning 45 bases read in frame from base 1. Results and caveats for the whole study, not just this receptor: Strong co-occurrence of HLA alleles, especially DR and DQ, made assigning TCR associations to individual alleles difficult. Only TCR beta chains were sequenced in this cohort, and the absence of alpha or paired-chain data limited detectable features. In a later analysis, HLA-associated TCR beta chains were found to be more clonally expanded and to have lower generation probabilities than equally common non-associated chains. A later analysis found that most CMV-associated TCR beta chains appeared HLA-restricted, with HLA associations seemingly driven largely by CMV exposure. The only immune exposure information available for the cohort was CMV serostatus. Because the 87-base-pair reads could not distinguish some IMGT-functional V segments, including TRBV6-2 and TRBV6-3, those segments were excluded. In a later analysis, some 17,000 TCR beta sequences were associated with specific HLA alleles at a false discovery rate of 0.05. A further reported finding was that TCR beta sequences accurately predicted the HLA-A and HLA-B alleles for most subjects in the first cohort. The classifier was reported to diagnose cytomegalovirus status with high specificity and sensitivity in both the original cohort and the validation cohort. Broadly in line with IMGT annotations, most TCR beta V segments showed up in productive rearrangements about 90% or about 30% of the time in an earlier analysis of several hundred of the donors. While some public TCRs were present in many individuals, most TCR sequences turned up only very rarely across donors. Sequencing depth was assumed to be roughly uniform across donors in the presence/absence analyses, though that assumption may not hold. Correlated functional status among segregating V segments might reflect linkage disequilibrium, but an unknown experimental factor could not be ruled out. A group of highly shared sequence variants was considered likely to be a technical artifact of the sequencing pipeline. The authors suggested that the approach could potentially be generalized to other disease states and immunological phenotypes. In a later genetic analysis, a missense DCLRE1C variant was associated with V-gene and J-gene trimming of TCR beta chains, and the association was replicated in an independent cohort. The study gave a list of 150 to 200 TCR beta chains associated with cytomegalovirus. A few of the identified cytomegalovirus-associated TCR beta chains were confirmed in vitro to be specific for cytomegalovirus antigens. A later genetic analysis reported fewer N-insertions in productive TCRs among donors in an Asian-associated ancestry cluster than the roughly 700-donor mean. Because counts were too low, about 17 rarely observed V segments, including chromosome 9 orphons, were excluded from the earlier analysis of under 650 of the donors. According to a later analysis, TCR association rates differed among HLA loci, with DRB1 alleles showing the most associated TCRs and HLA-C alleles showing the fewest. In a later analysis, several top co-occurrence clusters were reported to appear linked to parvovirus B19, influenza, CMV and Epstein-Barr virus. Because HLA typing was unavailable for some donors at each locus, only the typed subset was used in association tests.

The cohort consisted of more than 650 healthy bone marrow donors. At the time of sampling, all cohort members were nominally healthy, though unrecorded immune exposures were likely present. The donor was CMV seropositive and was included in the group of 289 seropositive cohort members. Every donor gave a peripheral blood sample, and the peripheral blood mononuclear cells from that sample were used for TCR beta sequencing. The Qiagen DNeasy Blood Extraction Kit was used to extract genomic DNA from the blood cell samples. Receptor libraries were prepared by the immunoSEQ multiplex PCR assay. For the multiplex PCR, a mixture combining 60 forward primers for TCR Vbeta segments and 13 reverse primers for TCR Jbeta segments was used. The CDR3 region of rearranged TCR beta genes was amplified from genomic DNA by a multiplex PCR assay. Amplified TCR beta libraries were sequenced as 87-base-pair reads on the Illumina HiSeq System. Processing in the source paper ran as follows. In a later analysis, 70 million to 95 million unique TCR beta chains were counted across the 500 to 850 repertoires, and approximately 9.9 million of these chains were shared by at least two donors. Raw reads were error-corrected and collapsed into unique sequences by a nearest-neighbor algorithm in which closely related sequences were merged to remove PCR and sequencing errors. To assign V, D and J gene segments, CDR3 sequences were aligned to IMGT reference sequences. For a sequence to be retained, at least a six-nucleotide match to both a V gene segment and a J gene segment was required. A rearrangement was called productive if the CDR3 had no stop codons and remained in frame with V and J, and every other rearrangement was called non-productive. CDR3 was defined by IMGT convention, running from the second conserved V-encoded cysteine to the conserved J-encoded phenylalanine. The earlier analysis of some 550 of the donors excluded any sequence lacking an unambiguous match to a single V gene segment. In an earlier analysis of 450 to 750 of the donors, a V segment was called functional when productive rearrangements were above 56.7%, and segregating when the standard deviation between donors exceeded 5%. A statistical classification framework was developed to diagnose cytomegalovirus status using the catalog of TCR beta chain sequences. A later analysis assigned V and J genes by comparing TCR nucleotide sequences with IMGT/GENE-DB human TR gene sequences. In a later analysis, CDR3 sequences and most-parsimonious VDJ recombination scenarios were assigned using the TCRdist pipeline. In a later analysis, each TCR beta chain was defined by its CDR3 amino acid sequence together with its V-gene family, and reads lacking a unique V-gene family were excluded. To address suspected cross-contamination and a sequencing artifact, a later analysis removed roughly 640 highly shared, low-generation-probability nucleotide sequences. In a later analysis, a clonal expansion index for each public chain was calculated from normalized within-repertoire ranks of inferred template counts. In a later analysis, generation probabilities were computed with a VDJ recombination model fitted to out-of-frame rearrangements, and the resulting probabilities were checked against IGoR. Hypergeometric tests were used in a later analysis to score TCR-TCR, TCR-HLA and TCR-CMV co-occurrence, with a repertoire-size bias correction applied to the TCR pairs. In a later analysis, false discovery rates were estimated by permuting HLA or CMV assignments 20 times. In a later analysis, co-occurring TCRs were grouped with DBSCAN, and TCRdist sequence similarity was added when clustering was performed within HLA-allele-positive subsets. Repertoires with fewer than 30,000 or more than 120,000 public chains were left out of co-occurrence clustering, as were about 5 repertoires with anomalous nucleotide sharing. In its TCRdb copy, this immuneACCESS table keeps in-frame sequences only and misses some clones. Where compared with another copy, unresolved V genes explain less than half of these, and the others have no known cause. The V and J calls and clone size come from that table; D and trimming were worked out from the DNA. This sample holds 200,000 to 250,000 clones; roughly 80% were observed only once. The ten top clones hold around 5% of the sample.

Remarks on this clone: Its binding antigen is unknown. No per-base quality is available; no much larger clone lies one base away.

The chain is made from TRBV7-2 and TRBJ2-5; 10 bases in the middle match TRBD2. This receptor was identified in a middle-aged woman in good health and CMV-seropositive. Sample: PBMCs. The sequenced DNA: TGTGCCAGCAGCCCCCCTAGCGGGAGCTGGGAGACCCAGTACTTC. It translates as CASSPPSGSWETQYF.